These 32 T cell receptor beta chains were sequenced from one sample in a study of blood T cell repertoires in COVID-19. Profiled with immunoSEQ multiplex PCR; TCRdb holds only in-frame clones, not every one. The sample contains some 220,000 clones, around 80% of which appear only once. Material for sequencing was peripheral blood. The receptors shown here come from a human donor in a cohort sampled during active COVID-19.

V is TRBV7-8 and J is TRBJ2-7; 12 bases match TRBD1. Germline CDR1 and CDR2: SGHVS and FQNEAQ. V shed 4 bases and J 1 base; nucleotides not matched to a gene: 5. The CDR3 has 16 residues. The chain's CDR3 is CASSSTGQGASYEQYF. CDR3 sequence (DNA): TGTGCCAGCAGCTCCACGGGACAGGGGGCTTCCTACGAGCAGTACTTC. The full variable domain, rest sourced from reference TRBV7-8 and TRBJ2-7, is GAGVSQSPRYKVAKRGQDVALRCDPISGHVSLFWYQQALGQGPEFLTYFQNEAQLDKSGLPSDRFFAERPEGSVSTLKIQRTQQEDSAVYLCASSSTGQGASYEQYFGPGTRLTVT.

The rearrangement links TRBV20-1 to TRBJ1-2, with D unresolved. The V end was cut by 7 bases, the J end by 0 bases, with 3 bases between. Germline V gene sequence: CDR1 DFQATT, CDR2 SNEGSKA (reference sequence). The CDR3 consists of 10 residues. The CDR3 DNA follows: TGCAGTGTCTCTAACTATGGCTACACCTTC. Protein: CSVSNYGYTF.

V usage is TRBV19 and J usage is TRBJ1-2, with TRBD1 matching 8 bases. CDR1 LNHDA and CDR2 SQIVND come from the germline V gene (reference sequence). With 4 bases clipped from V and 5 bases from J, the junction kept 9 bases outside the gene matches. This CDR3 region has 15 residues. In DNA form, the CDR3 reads TGTGCCAGTAGTACCCAACCGACAGGGGAATATGGCTACACCTTC. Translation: CASSTQPTGEYGYTF.

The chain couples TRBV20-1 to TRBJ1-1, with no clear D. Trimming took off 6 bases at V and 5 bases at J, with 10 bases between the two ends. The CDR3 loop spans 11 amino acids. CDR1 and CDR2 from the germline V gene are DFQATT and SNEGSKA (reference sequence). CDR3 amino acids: CSATWATEAFF. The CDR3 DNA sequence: TGCAGTGCCACGTGGGCAACTGAAGCTTTCTTT.

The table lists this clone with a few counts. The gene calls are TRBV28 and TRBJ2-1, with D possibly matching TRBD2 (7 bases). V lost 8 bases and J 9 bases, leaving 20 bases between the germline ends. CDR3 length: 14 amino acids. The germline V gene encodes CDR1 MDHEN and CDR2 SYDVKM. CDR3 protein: CASAIAGAGGEQFF. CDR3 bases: TGTGCCAGCGCGATCGCGGGGGCCGGGGGTGAGCAGTTCTTC.

The CDR3 loop is CASSLARGPTNEKLFF. The CDR3 DNA reads TGTGCCAGCAGCTTAGCGCGGGGGCCTACTAATGAAAAACTGTTTTTT. This chain connects TRBV7-6 to TRBJ1-4; D is perhaps TRBD1 (6 bases). The CDR3 contains 16 residues. Deletions cut 0 bases from V and 2 bases from J, with 10 bases between. CDR1 is SGHVS and CDR2 is FNYEAQ in the germline V gene.

CDR3 region: CASRRGMNTEAFF. The CDR3 DNA sequence: TGTGCCAGTAGGCGGGGCATGAACACTGAAGCTTTCTTT. The chain recombines TRBV19 with TRBJ1-1; perhaps TRBD1 as D (5 bases). The germline gives CDR1 LNHDA, CDR2 SQIVND (reference sequence). CDR3 length: 13 residues. V gave up 6 bases and J gave up 0 bases, with 8 bases separating them.

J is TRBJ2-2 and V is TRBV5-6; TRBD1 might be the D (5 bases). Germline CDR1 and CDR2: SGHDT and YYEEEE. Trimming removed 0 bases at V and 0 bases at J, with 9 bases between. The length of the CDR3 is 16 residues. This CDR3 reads CASSLVGRANTGELFF. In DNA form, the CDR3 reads TGTGCCAGCAGCTTGGTCGGCAGGGCGAACACCGGGGAGCTGTTTTTT.

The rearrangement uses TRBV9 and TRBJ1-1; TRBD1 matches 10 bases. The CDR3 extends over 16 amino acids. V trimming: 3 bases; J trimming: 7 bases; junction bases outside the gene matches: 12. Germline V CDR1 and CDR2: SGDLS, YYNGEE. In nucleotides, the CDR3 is TGTGCCAGCAGCGCAACCGGACAGGGGGGTAAGAGTGAAGCTTTCTTT. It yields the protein CASSATGQGGKSEAFF. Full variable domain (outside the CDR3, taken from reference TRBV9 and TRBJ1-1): DSGVTQTPKHLITATGQRVTLRCSPRSGDLSVYWYQQSLDQGLQFLIQYYNGEERAKGNILERFSAQQFPDLHSELNLSSLELGDSALYFCASSATGQGGKSEAFFGQGTRLTVV.

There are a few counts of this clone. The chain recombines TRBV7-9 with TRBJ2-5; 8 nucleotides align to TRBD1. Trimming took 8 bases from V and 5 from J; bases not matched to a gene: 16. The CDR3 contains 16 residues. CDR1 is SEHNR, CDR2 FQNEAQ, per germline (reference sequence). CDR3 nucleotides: TGTGCCAGCGGTCTTCTCCTCGGACAGGGTGGGGAGACCCAGTACTTC. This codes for CASGLLLGQGGETQYF.

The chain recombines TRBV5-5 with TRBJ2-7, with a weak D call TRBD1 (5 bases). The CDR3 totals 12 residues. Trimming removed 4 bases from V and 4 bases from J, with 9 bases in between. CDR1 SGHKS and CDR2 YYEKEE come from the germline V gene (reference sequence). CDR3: CASSPTAYEQYF. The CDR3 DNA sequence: TGTGCCAGCAGCCCGACAGCTTACGAGCAGTACTTC.

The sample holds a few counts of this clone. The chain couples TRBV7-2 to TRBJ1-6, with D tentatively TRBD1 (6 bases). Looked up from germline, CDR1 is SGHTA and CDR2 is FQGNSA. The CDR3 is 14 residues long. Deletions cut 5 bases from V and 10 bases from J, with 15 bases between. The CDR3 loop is CASSQVAGDSPLHF. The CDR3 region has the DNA TGTGCCAGCAGCCAAGTGGCAGGGGACTCACCCCTCCACTTT.

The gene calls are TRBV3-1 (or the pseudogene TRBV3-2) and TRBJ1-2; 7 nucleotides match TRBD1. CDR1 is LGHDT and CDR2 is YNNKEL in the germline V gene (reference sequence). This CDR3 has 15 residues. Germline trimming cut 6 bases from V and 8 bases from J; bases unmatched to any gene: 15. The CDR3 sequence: CASRNRDSSMEGYTF. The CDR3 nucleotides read TGTGCCAGCAGAAACCGGGACAGTAGCATGGAGGGCTACACCTTC.

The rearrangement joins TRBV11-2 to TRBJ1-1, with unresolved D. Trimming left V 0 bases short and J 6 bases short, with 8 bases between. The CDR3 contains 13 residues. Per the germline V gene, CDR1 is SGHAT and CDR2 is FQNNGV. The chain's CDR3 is CASSLDRDSEAFF. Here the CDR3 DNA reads TGTGCCAGCAGCTTAGATCGGGATTCTGAAGCTTTCTTT.

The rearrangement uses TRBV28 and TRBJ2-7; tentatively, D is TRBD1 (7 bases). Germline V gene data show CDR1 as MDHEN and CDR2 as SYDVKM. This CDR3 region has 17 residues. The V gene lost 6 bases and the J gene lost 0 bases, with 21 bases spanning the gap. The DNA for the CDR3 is TGTGCCAGCAGCCCGGTGTATAGACAGGGACTCTCCTACGAGCAGTACTTC. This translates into CASSPVYRQGLSYEQYF.

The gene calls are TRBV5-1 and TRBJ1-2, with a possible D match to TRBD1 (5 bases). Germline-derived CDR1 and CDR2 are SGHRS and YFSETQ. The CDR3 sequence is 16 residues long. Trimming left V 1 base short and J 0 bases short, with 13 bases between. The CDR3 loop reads CASSLTEVTANYGYTF. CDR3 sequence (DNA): TGCGCCAGCAGCTTGACTGAAGTGACAGCTAACTATGGCTACACCTTC.

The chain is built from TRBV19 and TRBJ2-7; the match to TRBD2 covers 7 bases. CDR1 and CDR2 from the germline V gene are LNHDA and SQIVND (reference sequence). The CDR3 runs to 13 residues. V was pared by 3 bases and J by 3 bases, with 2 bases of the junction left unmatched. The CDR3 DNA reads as TGTGCCAGTAGTATGAGGACTAGCTACGAGCAGTACTTC. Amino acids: CASSMRTSYEQYF.

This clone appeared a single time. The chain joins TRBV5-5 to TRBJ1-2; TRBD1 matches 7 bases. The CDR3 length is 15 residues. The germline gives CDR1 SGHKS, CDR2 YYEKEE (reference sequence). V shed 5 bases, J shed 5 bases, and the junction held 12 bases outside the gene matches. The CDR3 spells CASRPDPGQSYGYTF. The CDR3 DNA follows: TGTGCCAGCAGACCTGATCCGGGACAGTCATATGGCTACACCTTC.

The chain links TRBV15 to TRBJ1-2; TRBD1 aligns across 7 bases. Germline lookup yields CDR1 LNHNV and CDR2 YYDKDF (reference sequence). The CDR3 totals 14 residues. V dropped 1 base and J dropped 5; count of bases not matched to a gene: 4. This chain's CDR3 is CATSRGQGGYGYTF. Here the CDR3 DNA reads TGTGCCACCAGCAGAGGGCAGGGGGGTTATGGCTACACCTTC. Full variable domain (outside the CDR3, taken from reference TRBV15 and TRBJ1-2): DAMVIQNPRYQVTQFGKPVTLSCSQTLNHNVMYWYQQKSSQAPKLLFHYYDKDFNNEADTPDNFQSRRPNTSFCFLDIRSPGLGDTAMYLCATSRGQGGYGYTFGSGTRLTVV.

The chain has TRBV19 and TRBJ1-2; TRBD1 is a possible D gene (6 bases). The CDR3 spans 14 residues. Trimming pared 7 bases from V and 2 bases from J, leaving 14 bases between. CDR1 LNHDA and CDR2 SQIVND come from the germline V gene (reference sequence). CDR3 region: CASTRERGNYGYTF. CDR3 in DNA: TGTGCCAGTACCAGGGAGAGGGGGAACTATGGCTACACCTTC.

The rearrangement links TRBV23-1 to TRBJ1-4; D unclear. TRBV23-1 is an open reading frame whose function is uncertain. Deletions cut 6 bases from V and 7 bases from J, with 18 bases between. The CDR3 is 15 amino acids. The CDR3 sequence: CASRRSTVGCEKLFF. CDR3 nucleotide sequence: TGCGCCAGCAGGCGAAGTACAGTCGGATGTGAAAAACTGTTTTTT.

The CDR3 protein is CASSLGRGIRYEQYF. The CDR3 DNA reads as TGTGCCAGCAGCTTAGGACGGGGGATCCGTTACGAGCAGTACTTC. The chain links TRBV7-2 to TRBJ2-7; D perhaps matches TRBD2 (6 bases). Germline V gene data show CDR1 as SGHTA and CDR2 as FQGNSA. This CDR3 is built from 15 residues. Trimming left V 1 base short and J 4 bases short, with 14 bases between.

This CDR3 is CASSLVAQGASGNTIYF. The CDR3, as DNA: TGTGCCAGCAGCTTAGTTGCCCAGGGGGCCTCTGGAAACACCATATATTTT. V is TRBV7-2 and J is TRBJ1-3; 8 positions match TRBD1. Germline CDR1 and CDR2: SGHTA and FQGNSA. The CDR3 sequence is 17 residues long. With 1 base clipped from V and 0 bases from J, the junction kept 5 bases outside the gene matches.

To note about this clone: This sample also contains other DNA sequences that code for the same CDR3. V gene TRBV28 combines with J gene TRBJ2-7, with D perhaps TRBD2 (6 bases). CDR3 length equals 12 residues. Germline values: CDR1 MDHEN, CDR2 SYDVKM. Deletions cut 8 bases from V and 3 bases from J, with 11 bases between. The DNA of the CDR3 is TGTGCCAGCCGATCCGGGGGCTACGAGCAGTACTTC. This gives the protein CASRSGGYEQYF.

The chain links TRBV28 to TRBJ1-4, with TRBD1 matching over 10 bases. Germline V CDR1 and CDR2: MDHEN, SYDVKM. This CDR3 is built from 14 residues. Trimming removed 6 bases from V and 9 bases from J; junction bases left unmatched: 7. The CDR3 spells CASRTGTGVKKLFF. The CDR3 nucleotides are TGTGCCAGCAGGACCGGGACAGGGGTCAAAAAACTGTTTTTT.

The CDR3 loop reads CASSEAATGMSGELFF. Written as DNA, the CDR3 is TGTGCCAGCAGTGAAGCAGCTACAGGGATGAGCGGGGAGCTGTTTTTT. This chain connects TRBV2 to TRBJ2-2; maybe TRBD1 (6 bases). The CDR3 is 16 residues long. Trimming left V 0 bases short and J 7 bases short, with 15 bases between. Germline values: CDR1 SNHLY, CDR2 FYNNEI.

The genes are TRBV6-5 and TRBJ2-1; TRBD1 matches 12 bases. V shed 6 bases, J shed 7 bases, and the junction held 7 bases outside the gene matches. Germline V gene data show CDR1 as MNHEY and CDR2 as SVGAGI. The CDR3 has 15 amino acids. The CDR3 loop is CASRGGQGARNEQFF. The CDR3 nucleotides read TGTGCCAGCAGGGGGGGACAGGGGGCAAGGAATGAGCAGTTCTTC.

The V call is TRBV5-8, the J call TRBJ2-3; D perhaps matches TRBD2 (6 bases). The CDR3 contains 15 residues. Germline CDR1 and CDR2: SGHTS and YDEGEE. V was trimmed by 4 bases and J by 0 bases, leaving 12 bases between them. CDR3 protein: CASSPGGTSTDTQYF. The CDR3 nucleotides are TGTGCCAGCAGCCCCGGTGGGACTAGCACAGATACGCAGTATTTT.

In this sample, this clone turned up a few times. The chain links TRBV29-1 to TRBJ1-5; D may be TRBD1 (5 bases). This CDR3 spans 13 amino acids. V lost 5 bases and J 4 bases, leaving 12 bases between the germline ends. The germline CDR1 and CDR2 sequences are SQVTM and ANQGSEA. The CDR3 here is CSVSHGANQPQHF. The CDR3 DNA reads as TGCAGCGTTTCACATGGGGCTAATCAGCCCCAGCATTTT.

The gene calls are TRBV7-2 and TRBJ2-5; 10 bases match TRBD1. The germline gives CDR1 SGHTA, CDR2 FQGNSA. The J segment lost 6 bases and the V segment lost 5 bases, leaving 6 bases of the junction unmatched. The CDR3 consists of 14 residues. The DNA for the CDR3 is TGTGCCAGCAGCCACCATGACAGGGGGCAGACCCAGTACTTC. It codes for CASSHHDRGQTQYF. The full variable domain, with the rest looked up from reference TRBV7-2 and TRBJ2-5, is GAGVSQSPSNKVTEKGKDVELRCDPISGHTALYWYRQSLGQGLEFLIYFQGNSAPDKSGLPSDRFSAERTGGSVSTLTIQRTQQEDSAVYLCASSHHDRGQTQYFGPGTRLLVL.

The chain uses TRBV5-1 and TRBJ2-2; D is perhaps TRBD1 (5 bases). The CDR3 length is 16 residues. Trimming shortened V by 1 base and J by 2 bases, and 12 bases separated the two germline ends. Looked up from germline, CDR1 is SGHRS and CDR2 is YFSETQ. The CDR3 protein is CASSLYTGENTGELFF. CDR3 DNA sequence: TGCGCCAGCAGCTTGTATACAGGCGAAAACACCGGGGAGCTGTTTTTT.

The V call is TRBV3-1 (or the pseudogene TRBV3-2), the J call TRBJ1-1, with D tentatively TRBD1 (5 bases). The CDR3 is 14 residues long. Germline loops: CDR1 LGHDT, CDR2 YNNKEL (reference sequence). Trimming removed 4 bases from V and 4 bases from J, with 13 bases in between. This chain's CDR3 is CASSPTGVATEAFF. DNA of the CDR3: TGTGCCAGCAGCCCCACGGGGGTGGCCACTGAAGCTTTCTTT.